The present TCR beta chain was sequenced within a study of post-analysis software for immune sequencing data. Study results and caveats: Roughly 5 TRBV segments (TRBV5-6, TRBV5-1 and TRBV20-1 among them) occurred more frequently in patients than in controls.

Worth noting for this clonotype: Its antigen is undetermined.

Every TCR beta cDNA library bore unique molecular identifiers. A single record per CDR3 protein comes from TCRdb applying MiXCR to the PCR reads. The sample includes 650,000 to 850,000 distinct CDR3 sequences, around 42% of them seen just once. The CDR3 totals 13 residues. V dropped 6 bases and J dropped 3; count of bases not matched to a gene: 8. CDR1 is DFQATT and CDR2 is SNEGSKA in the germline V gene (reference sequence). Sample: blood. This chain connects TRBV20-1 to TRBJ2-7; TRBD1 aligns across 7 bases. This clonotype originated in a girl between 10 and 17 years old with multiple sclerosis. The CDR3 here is CSAVGQTFYEQYF. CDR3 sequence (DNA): TGCAGTGCAGTGGGACAGACTTTCTACGAGCAGTACTTC.